A selection of T cell receptor beta chains follows, all from one sample in a study of blood T cells in healthy people across ages. TCRdb fed the 5' RACE reads into MiXCR, producing one record per CDR3 protein. This repertoire shows approximately 800,000 distinct CDR3 sequences, roughly 56% found once; its top ten account for roughly 24%. Material: blood. The origin of the receptors is a man aged 35 to 55 in good health. Both conserved end residues are part of each CDR3. A D gene is named only where the DNA matches it firmly. Clone sizes are given selectively: once, few, many, or a class where the clone is expanded.

14	.	many	TRBV29-1	TRBJ2-5	CSVDPGLSGETQYF	TGCAGCGTTGATCCGGGTCTGTCTGGAGAGACCCAGTACTTC
15	TRBD2	.	TRBV5-1	TRBJ2-3	CASSFGGLDRDTQYF	TGCGCCAGCAGCTTCGGGGGACTAGACCGAGATACGCAGTATTTT
14	TRBD1	.	TRBV5-4	TRBJ2-7	CASSLQDRVYEQYF	TGTGCCAGCAGCTTGCAGGACAGGGTCTACGAGCAGTACTTC
13	.	few	TRBV4-1	TRBJ2-4	CASRPSGSIPLYF	TGCGCCAGCAGACCCTCGGGGAGCATCCCCCTGTACTTC
14	TRBD2	few	TRBV20-1	TRBJ2-5	CSARDDGRGETQYF	TGCAGTGCTAGAGATGACGGGAGGGGGGAGACCCAGTACTTC
13	.	.	TRBV6-6	TRBJ1-1	CASSSDPRTEAFF	TGTGCCAGCAGTTCGGACCCCAGAACAGAAGCTTTCTTT
15	TRBD2	.	TRBV5-1	TRBJ2-5	CASRREILARETQYF	TGCGCCAGCAGGAGGGAGATACTAGCGCGAGAGACCCAGTACTTC
16	.	.	TRBV7-8	TRBJ1-1	CASSPRVGRLNTEAFF	TGTGCCAGCAGCCCGCGGGTGGGCAGGTTGAACACTGAAGCTTTCTTT
15	.	.	TRBV19	TRBJ1-2	CASSNLIATEVGYTF	TGTGCCAGTAGTAACCTCATCGCGACCGAAGTTGGCTACACCTTC
15	.	.	TRBV5-1	TRBJ2-1	CASSQGLSNFNEQFF	TGCGCCAGCAGCCAGGGGCTAAGTAATTTCAATGAGCAGTTCTTC
13	.	.	TRBV12-3/TRBV12-4	TRBJ1-2	CASSLGQEDGYTF	TGTGCCAGCAGTCTCGGTCAGGAGGATGGCTACACCTTC
14	.	few	TRBV29-1	TRBJ1-2	CSVVPLSGPYGYTF	TGCAGCGTTGTCCCCCTCAGTGGACCTTATGGCTACACCTTC
17	.	.	TRBV10-2	TRBJ2-3	CASSDFLGAVGTDTQYF	TGCGCCAGCAGTGATTTTCTTGGGGCGGTAGGTACAGATACGCAGTATTTT
12	.	.	TRBV29-1	TRBJ2-7	CSVQDNSYEQYF	TGCAGCGTGCAGGACAACTCCTACGAGCAGTACTTC
16	.	.	TRBV6-5	TRBJ1-4	CASGRAGIATNEKLFF	TGTGCCAGCGGACGGGCGGGGATTGCAACTAATGAAAAACTGTTTTTT
15	TRBD1	once	TRBV6-5	TRBJ1-2	CASRKYEQGGYGYTF	TGTGCCAGCAGAAAATATGAACAGGGGGGCTATGGCTACACCTTC
14	.	.	TRBV18	TRBJ2-5	CASSPFEGEETQYF	TGTGCCAGCTCACCATTTGAAGGGGAAGAGACCCAGTACTTC
14	TRBD2	few	TRBV7-6	TRBJ2-5	CASTGKRGQETQYF	TGTGCCAGCACGGGCAAGCGGGGCCAAGAGACCCAGTACTTC
14	TRBD2	few	TRBV12-3/TRBV12-4	TRBJ2-3	CASSSRDYTDTQYF	TGTGCCAGCAGTTCCCGGGACTACACAGATACGCAGTATTTT
18	TRBD2	.	TRBV24-1	TRBJ2-3	CATSPLGLAGESTDTQYF	TGTGCCACCAGCCCGTTAGGGCTAGCGGGCGAATCCACAGATACGCAGTATTTT
15	TRBD1	few	TRBV27	TRBJ1-2	CASSFQGARGYGYTF	TGTGCCAGCAGTTTCCAGGGGGCGCGTGGCTATGGCTACACCTTC
14	.	.	TRBV9	TRBJ1-1	CASSVGNLNTEAFF	TGTGCCAGCAGCGTAGGGAATCTGAACACTGAAGCTTTCTTT
20	.	.	TRBV7-3	TRBJ1-2	CASSLVVGTSAPKLNYGYTF	TGTGCCAGCAGCTTAGTTGTCGGCACCAGTGCCCCGAAACTTAACTATGGCTACACCTTC
13	TRBD2	.	TRBV20-1	TRBJ2-7	CSAPGGSGPEQYF	TGCAGTGCCCCTGGCGGGAGTGGCCCCGAGCAGTACTTC
15	TRBD2	.	TRBV20-1	TRBJ2-7	CSARDRAGDFYEQYF	TGCAGTGCTAGAGATCGGGCGGGAGATTTCTACGAGCAGTACTTC
16	TRBD1	.	TRBV25-1	TRBJ2-2	CASSEKQGTNTGELFF	TGTGCCAGCAGTGAAAAACAGGGGACGAACACCGGGGAGCTGTTTTTT
14	.	.	TRBV9	TRBJ2-3	CASSVVSNTDTQYF	TGTGCCAGCAGCGTAGTTTCCAACACAGATACGCAGTATTTT
16	TRBD1	.	TRBV29-1	TRBJ2-3	CSVPYADRAFQDTQYF	TGCAGCGTCCCTTACGCGGACAGGGCTTTTCAAGATACGCAGTATTTT
14	.	once	TRBV27	TRBJ2-5	CASSYSLAAETQYF	TGTGCCAGCAGCTATTCCTTGGCGGCAGAGACCCAGTACTTC
15	.	.	TRBV15	TRBJ2-3	CATSRVLAQTDTQYF	TGTGCCACCAGCAGAGTGCTAGCCCAGACAGATACGCAGTATTTT
12	.	few	TRBV5-1	TRBJ2-7	CASRGSDYEQYF	TGCGCCAGCAGGGGGTCGGACTACGAGCAGTACTTC
13	.	.	TRBV6-5	TRBJ2-3	CASSTIGTDTQYF	TGTGCCAGCAGTACCATAGGCACAGATACGCAGTATTTT
15	.	.	TRBV9	TRBJ2-2	CASSDALPTSGELFF	TGTGCCAGCAGCGATGCCCTCCCAACTTCCGGGGAGCTGTTTTTT
15	.	.	TRBV20-1	TRBJ2-1	CSAPRIRTGYNEQFF	TGCAGTGCTCCCCGAATCAGGACTGGCTACAATGAGCAGTTCTTC
15	TRBD1	.	TRBV12-3/TRBV12-4	TRBJ1-2	CASSSPFRTGIGYTF	TGTGCCAGCAGTTCTCCCTTTCGGACAGGGATTGGCTACACCTTC